The present TCR beta chain was sequenced within a study of memory CD4+ T cells and cytomegalovirus serostatus (dated by TCRdb to between 2017 and 2020). The study in broad terms: The 35 or so healthy Belgian adults in the cohort included 9 who were CMV seropositive and roughly 25 who were CMV seronegative. To replicate a published TCR-based CMV serostatus classifier, the study sequenced CD4+ memory TCRbeta repertoires from a Belgian cohort whose cytomegalovirus serostatus was known.

A FACSAria II was used to sort memory CD4+ T cells, defined as single viable CD3+CD4+CD8-CD45RO+ cells. To determine CMV serostatus, a Roche Elecsys assay was used that detects serum IgG against CMV pp150, pp28, p38 and p52. Once the samples were thawed, total CD4+ T cells were enriched through positive selection using CD4 magnetic microbeads. Samples originated from another study that specifically interrogated the CD4+ T cell memory repertoire. Peripheral blood mononuclear cells were isolated and cryopreserved according to standard operating procedures, and serum was kept at -80 degrees C. The staining relied on CD3-PerCP (BW264/56), CD4-APC (RPA-T4), CD45RO-PE (UCHT1) and CD8-Pacific Orange (3B5) antibodies, and Sytox blue was used to exclude non-viable cells. Broader findings and caveats from the paper: Of 164 previously reported CMV-associated TCRbeta sequences, approximately 70 appeared in the CD4+ memory repertoires, each in one to five individuals. The results were interpreted as suggesting that the CMV-associated TCR signature is largely present in the CD4+ memory repertoire. For predicting CMV serostatus, the median bootstrapped AUC was 0.95 using the original framework and about 0.9 using a US-trained random forest. A median bootstrapped AUC of around 0.95 with a 95% CI of 0.76-1.00 was achieved on the Belgian cohort by the original-framework classifier. Unlike the original study, which covered naive and memory CD4+ and CD8+ populations, the Belgian study sequenced only CD4+CD45RO+ memory cells.

About this clone itself: Its antigen specificity is not known. Within one base of it there is no much larger clone, and no base qualities were kept.

V is pared back by 0 bases and J by 7 bases, with 12 bases lying between the germline termini. The CDR3 sequence holds 14 residues, the cysteine and phenylalanine included. Just the 42-base CDR3 DNA is kept, in frame starting at base 1. CDR1 and CDR2, per the germline V gene, are KGHSH and LQKENI. Genomic DNA was extracted from sorted cells with the Quick-DNA Microprep Kit. Amplification of TCRbeta DNA was done with the immunoSEQ hsTCRbeta kit, following the protocol from the manufacturer. An Illumina MiSeq instrument was used to sequence the TCRbeta libraries. In the paper's pipeline: After out-of-frame sequences were removed, 2 million to 2.5 million distinct TCRbeta sequences remained, averaging around 66,000 per individual. Two values were used to score each individual: the count of 150 to 200 previously reported CMV-associated TCRbeta sequences and the total count of productive distinct TCRbeta sequences. A beta-binomial model was reimplemented in Python, and scikit-learn random forests with default parameters were trained on data from the US cohort. On the Belgian cohort, classifier performance was reported as the median AUC, along with percentile confidence intervals, across 10,000 bootstrap iterations. Sourced from immuneACCESS, this table was stored by TCRdb with only in-frame sequences that have V and J called. A share of the clones is absent; for the studies checked, an unresolved V gene accounts for under half, and the remainder has no known explanation. V, J and clone size are those of that table, while D and trimming were read from the DNA. The sample data list 30,000 to 40,000 clones, and around four fifths of these were observed just once. Jointly, the top ten make up more than 0.5% of the sample.

This clonotype was obtained from an adult in good health and CMV-seronegative. Some clones in this sample may be carry-over from other donors' samples. The sequencing input was memory CD4+ T cells from blood. This sequence uses TRBV18 and TRBJ1-2; the D gene is perhaps TRBD1, from 6 matching bases. The DNA is TGTGCCAGCTCACCACCGGCAGGGGCAGGTGGCTACACCTTC. This codes for CASSPPAGAGGYTF.